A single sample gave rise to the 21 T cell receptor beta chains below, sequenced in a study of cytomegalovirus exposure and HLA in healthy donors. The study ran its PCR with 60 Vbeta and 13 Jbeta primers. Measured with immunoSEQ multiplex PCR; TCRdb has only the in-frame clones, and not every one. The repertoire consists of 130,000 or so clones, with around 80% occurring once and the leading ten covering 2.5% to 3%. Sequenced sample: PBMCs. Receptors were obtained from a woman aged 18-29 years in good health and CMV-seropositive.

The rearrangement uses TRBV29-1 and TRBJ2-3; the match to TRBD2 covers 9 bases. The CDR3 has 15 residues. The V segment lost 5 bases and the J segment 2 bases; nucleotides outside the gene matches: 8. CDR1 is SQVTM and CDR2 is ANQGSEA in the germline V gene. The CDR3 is CSVIHSGGPTDTQYF. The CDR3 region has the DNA TGCAGCGTTATCCACAGCGGGGGGCCCACAGATACGCAGTATTTT.

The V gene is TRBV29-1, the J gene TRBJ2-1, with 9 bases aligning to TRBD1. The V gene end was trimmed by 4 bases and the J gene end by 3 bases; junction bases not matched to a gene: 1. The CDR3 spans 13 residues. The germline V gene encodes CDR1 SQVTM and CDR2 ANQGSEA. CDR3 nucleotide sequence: TGCAGCGTTGGACAGGGGGACTACAATGAGCAGTTCTTC. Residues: CSVGQGDYNEQFF.

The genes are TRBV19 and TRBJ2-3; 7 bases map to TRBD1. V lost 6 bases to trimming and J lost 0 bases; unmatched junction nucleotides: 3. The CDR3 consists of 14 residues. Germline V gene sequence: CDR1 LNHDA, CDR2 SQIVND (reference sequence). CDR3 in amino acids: CASSDRVSTDTQYF. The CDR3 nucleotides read TGTGCCAGTAGCGACAGGGTTAGCACAGATACGCAGTATTTT.

CDR3 amino acids: CASSPNQPQHF. In nucleotides, the CDR3 is TGTGCCAGCAGCCCAAATCAGCCCCAGCATTTT. The chain links TRBV6-5 to TRBJ1-5; D remains ambiguous. Trimming cost V 6 bases and J 4 bases, with 4 bases left between them. This CDR3 region has 11 residues. Germline values: CDR1 MNHEY, CDR2 SVGAGI.

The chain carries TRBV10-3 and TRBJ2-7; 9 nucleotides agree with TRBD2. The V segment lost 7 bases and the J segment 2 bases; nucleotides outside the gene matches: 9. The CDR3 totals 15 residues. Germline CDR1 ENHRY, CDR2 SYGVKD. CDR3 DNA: TGTGCCATCACCCGTGGGGGCGGGGGGGCCTACGAGCAGTACTTC. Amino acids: CAITRGGGGAYEQYF.

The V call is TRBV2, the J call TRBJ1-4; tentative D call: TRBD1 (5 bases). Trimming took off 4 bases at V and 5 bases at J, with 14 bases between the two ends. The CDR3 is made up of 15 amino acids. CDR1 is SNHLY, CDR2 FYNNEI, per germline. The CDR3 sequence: CASSADMLENEKLFF. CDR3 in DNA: TGTGCCAGCAGTGCGGACATGCTTGAAAATGAAAAACTGTTTTTT. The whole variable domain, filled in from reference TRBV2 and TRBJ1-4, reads EPEVTQTPSHQVTQMGQEVILRCVPISNHLYFYWYRQILGQKVEFLVSFYNNEISEKSEIFDDQFSVERPDGSNFTLKIRSTKLEDSAMYFCASSADMLENEKLFFGSGTQLSVL.

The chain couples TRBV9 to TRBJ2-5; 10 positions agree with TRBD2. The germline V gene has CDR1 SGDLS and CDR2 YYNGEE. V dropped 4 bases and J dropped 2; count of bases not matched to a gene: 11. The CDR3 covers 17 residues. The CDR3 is CASSIPSSGGGQETQYF. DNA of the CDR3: TGTGCCAGCAGCATCCCCTCGAGCGGGGGGGGACAAGAGACCCAGTACTTC.

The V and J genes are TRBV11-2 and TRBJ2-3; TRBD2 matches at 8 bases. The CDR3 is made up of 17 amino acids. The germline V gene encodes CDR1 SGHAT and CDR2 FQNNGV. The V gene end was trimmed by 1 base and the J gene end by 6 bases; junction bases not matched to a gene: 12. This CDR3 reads CASSLVGRGALSDTQYF. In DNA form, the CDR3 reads TGTGCCAGCAGCTTAGTGGGGCGGGGGGCTCTATCGGATACGCAGTATTTT.

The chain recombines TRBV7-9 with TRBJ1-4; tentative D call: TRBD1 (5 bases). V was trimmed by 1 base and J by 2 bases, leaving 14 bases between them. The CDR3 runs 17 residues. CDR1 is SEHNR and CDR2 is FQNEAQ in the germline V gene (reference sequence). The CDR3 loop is CASSLEWGASTNEKLFF. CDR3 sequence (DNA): TGTGCCAGCAGCTTAGAGTGGGGCGCCTCTACTAATGAAAAACTGTTTTTT.

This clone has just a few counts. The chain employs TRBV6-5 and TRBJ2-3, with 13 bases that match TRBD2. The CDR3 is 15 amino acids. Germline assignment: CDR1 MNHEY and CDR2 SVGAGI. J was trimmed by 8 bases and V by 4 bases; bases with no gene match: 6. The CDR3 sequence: CASSSGTSGVRTQYF. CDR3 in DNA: TGTGCCAGCAGTTCCGGGACTAGCGGGGTTCGTACGCAGTATTTT.

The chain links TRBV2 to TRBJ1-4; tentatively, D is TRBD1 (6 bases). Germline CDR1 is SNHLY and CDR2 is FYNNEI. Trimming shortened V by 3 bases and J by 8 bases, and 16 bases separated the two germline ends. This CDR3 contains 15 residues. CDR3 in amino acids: CASSEGARDGEKLFF. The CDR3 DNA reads TGTGCCAGCAGTGAGGGGGCCAGGGATGGAGAAAAACTGTTTTTT.

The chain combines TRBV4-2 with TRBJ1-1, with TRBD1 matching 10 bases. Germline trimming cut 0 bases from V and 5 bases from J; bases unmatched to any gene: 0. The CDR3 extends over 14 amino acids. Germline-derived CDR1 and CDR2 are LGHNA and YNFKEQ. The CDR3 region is CASSQEGQGTEAFF. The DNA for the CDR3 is TGTGCCAGCAGCCAAGAGGGACAGGGGACTGAAGCTTTCTTT.

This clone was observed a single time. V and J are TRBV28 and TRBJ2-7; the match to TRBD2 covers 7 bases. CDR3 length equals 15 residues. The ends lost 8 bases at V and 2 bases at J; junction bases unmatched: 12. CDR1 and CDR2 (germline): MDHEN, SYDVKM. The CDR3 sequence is CASAPAAGTPYEQYF. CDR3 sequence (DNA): TGTGCCAGCGCACCAGCAGCGGGGACCCCCTACGAGCAGTACTTC.

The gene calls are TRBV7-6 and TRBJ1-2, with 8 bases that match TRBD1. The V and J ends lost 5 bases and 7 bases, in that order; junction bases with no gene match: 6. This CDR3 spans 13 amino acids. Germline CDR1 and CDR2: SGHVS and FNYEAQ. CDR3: CASSTPDRAGYTF. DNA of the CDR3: TGTGCCAGCAGCACACCGGACAGGGCTGGCTACACCTTC.

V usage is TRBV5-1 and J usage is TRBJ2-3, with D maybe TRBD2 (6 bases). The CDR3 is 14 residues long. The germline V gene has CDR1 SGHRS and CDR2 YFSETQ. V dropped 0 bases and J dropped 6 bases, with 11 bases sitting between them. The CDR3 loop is CASSLGSSEDTQYF. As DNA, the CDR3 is TGCGCCAGCAGCTTGGGATCTAGCGAGGATACGCAGTATTTT.

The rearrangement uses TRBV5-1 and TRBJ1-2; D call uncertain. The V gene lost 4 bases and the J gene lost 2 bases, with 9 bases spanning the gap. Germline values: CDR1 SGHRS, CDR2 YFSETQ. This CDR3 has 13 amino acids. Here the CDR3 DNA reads TGCGCCAGCAGCATCACGGAGAACTATGGCTACACCTTC. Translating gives CASSITENYGYTF.

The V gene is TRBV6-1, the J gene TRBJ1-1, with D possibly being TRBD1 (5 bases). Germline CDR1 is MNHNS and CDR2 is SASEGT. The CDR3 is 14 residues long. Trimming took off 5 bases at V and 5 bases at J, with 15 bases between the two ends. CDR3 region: CASSIGTQTTEAFF. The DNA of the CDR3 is TGTGCCAGCAGTATCGGGACTCAGACGACTGAAGCTTTCTTT.

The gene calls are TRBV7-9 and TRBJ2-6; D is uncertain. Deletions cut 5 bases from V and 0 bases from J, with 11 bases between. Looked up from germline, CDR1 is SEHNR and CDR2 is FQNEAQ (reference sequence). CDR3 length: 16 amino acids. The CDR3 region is CASSPRRVSGANVLTF. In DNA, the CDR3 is TGTGCCAGCAGCCCAAGACGGGTCTCTGGGGCCAACGTCCTGACTTTC.

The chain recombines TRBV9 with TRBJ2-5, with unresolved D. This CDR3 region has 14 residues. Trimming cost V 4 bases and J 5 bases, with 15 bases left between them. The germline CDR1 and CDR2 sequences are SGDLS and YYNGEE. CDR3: CASSPQVSRETQYF. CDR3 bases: TGTGCCAGCAGCCCCCAGGTGTCCAGGGAGACCCAGTACTTC.

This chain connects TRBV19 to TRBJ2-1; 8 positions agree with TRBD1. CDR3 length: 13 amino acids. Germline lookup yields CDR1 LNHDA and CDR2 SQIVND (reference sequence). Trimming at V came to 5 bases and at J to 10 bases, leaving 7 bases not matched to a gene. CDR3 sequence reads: CASSVDRGREQFF. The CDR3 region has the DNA TGTGCCAGTAGTGTTGACAGGGGACGCGAGCAGTTCTTC. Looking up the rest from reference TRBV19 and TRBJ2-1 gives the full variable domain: DGGITQSPKYLFRKEGQNVTLSCEQNLNHDAMYWYRQDPGQGLRLIYYSQIVNDFQKGDIAEGYSVSREKKESFPLTVTSAQKNPTAFYLCASSVDRGREQFFGPGTRLTVL.

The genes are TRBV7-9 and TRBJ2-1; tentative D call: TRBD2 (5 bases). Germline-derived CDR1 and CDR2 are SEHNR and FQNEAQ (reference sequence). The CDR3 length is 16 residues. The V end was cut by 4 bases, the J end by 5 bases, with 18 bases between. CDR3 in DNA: TGTGCCAGCAGCTCAGAGGGCCGGGCCAGAAACAATGAGCAGTTCTTC. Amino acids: CASSSEGRARNNEQFF. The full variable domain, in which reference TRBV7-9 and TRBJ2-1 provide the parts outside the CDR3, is DTGVSQNPRHKITKRGQNVTFRCDPISEHNRLYWYRQTLGQGPEFLTYFQNEAQLEKSRLLSDRFSAERPKGSFSTLEIQRTEQGDSAMYLCASSSEGRARNNEQFFGPGTRLTVL.